What follows is one T cell receptor (beta chain) and its context. Sequencing was performed with immunoSEQ multiplex PCR; in TCRdb, only in-frame clones are kept and a portion is missing. Here the sample spans about 1 million clones, more than 65% being singletons. V shed 4 bases and J 10 bases; nucleotides not matched to a gene: 8. The CDR3 runs to 14 residues. Germline V gene data show CDR1 as SGHRS and CDR2 as YFSETQ. This sample stems from a study of shared clonotypes between healthy human individuals. Nashville, Tennessee was home to all donors, each a Caucasian adult. The receptor's source is a man aged 18 to 35 in good health. The chain joins TRBV5-1 to TRBJ1-6; 7 positions agree with TRBD1. Sequences were obtained from memory CD4+ T cells sorted from blood. Subset reported: CD45RA-negative fraction. CDR3 sequence: CASSAGQASSPLHF. The CDR3 nucleotides read TGCGCCAGCAGCGCTGGACAGGCCTCCTCACCCCTCCACTTT. Combining the CDR3 with reference TRBV5-1 and TRBJ1-6 gives the whole variable domain KAGVTQTPRYLIKTRGQQVTLSCSPISGHRSVSWYQQTPGQGLQFLFEYFSETQRNKGNFPGRFSGRQFSNSRSEMNVSTLELGDSALYLCASSAGQASSPLHFGNGTRLTVT.